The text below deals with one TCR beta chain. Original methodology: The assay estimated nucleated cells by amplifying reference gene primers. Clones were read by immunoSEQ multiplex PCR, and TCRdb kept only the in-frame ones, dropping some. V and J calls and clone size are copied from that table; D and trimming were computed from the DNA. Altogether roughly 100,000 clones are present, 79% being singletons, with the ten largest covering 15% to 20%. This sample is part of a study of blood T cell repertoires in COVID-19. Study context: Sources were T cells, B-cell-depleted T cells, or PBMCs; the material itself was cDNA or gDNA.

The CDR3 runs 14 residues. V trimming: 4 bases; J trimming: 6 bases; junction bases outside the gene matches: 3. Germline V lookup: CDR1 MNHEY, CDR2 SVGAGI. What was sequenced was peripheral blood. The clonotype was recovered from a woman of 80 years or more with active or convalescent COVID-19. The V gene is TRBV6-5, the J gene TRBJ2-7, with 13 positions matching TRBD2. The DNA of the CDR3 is TGTGCCAGCAGTTCGGGACTAGCGGGATTCGAGCAGTACTTC. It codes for CASSSGLAGFEQYF.